Shown below are 20 T cell receptor beta chains from a single sample sequenced in a study of T cells in Graves' hyperthyroidism and ophthalmopathy. RNA transcripts were the template for amplifying TCR beta CDR3 regions. The HTBI primer set served for first-round RT-PCR of the TCR CDR3. TCRdb reanalysed the multiplex PCR reads using MiXCR and keeps one entry per CDR3 protein. Here the sample spans 500,000 to 700,000 distinct CDR3 sequences, 16% being singletons. Sequenced material: blood. The receptors here all came from a young woman with Graves' hyperthyroidism.

This clonotype was found many times. V and J are TRBV5-1 and TRBJ2-1; D gene uncertain. CDR3 size: 15 residues. CDR1 SGHRS and CDR2 YFSETQ come from the germline V gene. V was clipped by 0 bases and J by 1 base, with 8 bases between them. The DNA for the CDR3 is TGCGCCAGCAGCTTGGCTAGGGATTCCTACAATGAGCAGTTCTTC. Residues: CASSLARDSYNEQFF.

The chain joins TRBV6-5 to TRBJ1-5; D not resolved. Germline V gene data show CDR1 as MNHEY and CDR2 as SVGAGI. This CDR3 is 14 amino acids long. V gave up 5 bases and J gave up 5 bases, with 13 bases separating them. The CDR3 is CASSHGSRDQPQHF. CDR3 bases: TGTGCCAGCAGTCACGGGTCTCGCGATCAGCCCCAGCATTTT.

This clonotype was observed a few times. The gene calls are TRBV27 and TRBJ2-5; D unresolved. Deletions cut 3 bases from V and 0 bases from J, with 5 bases between. Per the germline V gene, CDR1 is MNHEY and CDR2 is SMNVEV (reference sequence). The CDR3 loop spans 13 amino acids. The CDR3 region has the DNA TGTGCCAGCAGTTTTTCCTACCAAGAGACCCAGTACTTC. Translated, it gives CASSFSYQETQYF.

This clonotype was observed a few times. The chain recombines TRBV19 with TRBJ2-1, with D possibly matching TRBD1 (5 bases). CDR1 and CDR2 from the germline V gene are LNHDA and SQIVND (reference sequence). Trimming removed 7 bases from V and 0 bases from J, with 19 bases in between. CDR3 length: 17 amino acids. CDR3 amino acids: CASTPSAGWGSYNEQFF. The CDR3 DNA reads TGTGCCAGTACCCCTTCGGCAGGGTGGGGCTCCTACAATGAGCAGTTCTTC.

At least ten counts were recorded for this clonotype. DNA for the CDR3: TGTGCCAGCAAACGAAGCCCTGAAGGACGGAAAAATAATGAAAAACTGTTTTTT. Amino acid sequence: CASKRSPEGRKNNEKLFF. V is TRBV6-1 and J is TRBJ1-4; no clear D gene. Looked up from germline, CDR1 is MNHNS and CDR2 is SASEGT. The CDR3 has 18 residues. The ends were cut back, 7 bases at V and 4 bases at J, with 25 bases in the middle.

The chain links TRBV7-2 to TRBJ1-2; TRBD1 is a possible D gene (6 bases). This CDR3 comprises 15 residues. Germline assignment: CDR1 SGHTA and CDR2 FQGNSA. V shed 4 bases and J shed 8 bases, with 20 bases lying between them. The CDR3 protein is CASSSGQSLSWGYTF. The CDR3 nucleotides are TGTGCCAGCAGCTCTGGACAGTCACTTTCCTGGGGCTACACCTTC.

This clonotype was recorded a few times. The chain joins TRBV5-4 to TRBJ1-2, with D unresolved. There are 13 residues in the CDR3. Germline V gene lookup returns CDR1 SGHNT and CDR2 YYREEE (reference sequence). V was pared by 4 bases and J by 2 bases, with 9 bases between. The CDR3, as DNA: TGTGCCAGCAGCGGAAGACACAACTATGGCTACACCTTC. Translating it yields CASSGRHNYGYTF.

This clonotype showed up many times. V gene TRBV7-9 combines with J gene TRBJ2-7, with 8 bases identical to TRBD1. Trimming removed 5 bases from V and 5 bases from J; junction bases left unmatched: 2. From germline, CDR1 is SEHNR and CDR2 FQNEAQ (reference sequence). The CDR3 spans 12 residues. CDR3 bases: TGTGCCAGCAGCGCGGACAGGGACGAGCAGTACTTC. This gives the protein CASSADRDEQYF. Full variable domain (outside the CDR3, taken from reference TRBV7-9 and TRBJ2-7): DTGVSQNPRHKITKRGQNVTFRCDPISEHNRLYWYRQTLGQGPEFLTYFQNEAQLEKSRLLSDRFSAERPKGSFSTLEIQRTEQGDSAMYLCASSADRDEQYFGPGTRLTVT.

This clonotype was recorded many times. Here the CDR3 DNA reads TGTGCCAGCAGCTGGGGACAGGGGAGTATGAACGAGCAGTACTTC. Translation gives CASSWGQGSMNEQYF. V is TRBV7-9 and J is TRBJ2-7, with 10 bases that match TRBD1. This CDR3 region has 15 residues. The V and J ends lost 4 bases and 5 bases, in that order; junction bases with no gene match: 8. The germline CDR1 and CDR2 sequences are SEHNR and FQNEAQ (reference sequence).

This clonotype appeared many times. J is TRBJ1-5 and V is TRBV3-1; tentative D call: TRBD1 (5 bases). The CDR3 loop spans 15 amino acids. Germline V gene data show CDR1 as LGHDT and CDR2 as YNNKEL (reference sequence). V lost 0 bases and J lost 7, with 13 bases in between. CDR3 sequence (DNA): TGTGCCAGCAGCCAAGATCCGGGTGGGGGGCAGCCCCAGCATTTT. As protein: CASSQDPGGGQPQHF.

This clonotype was recorded at least ten times. J is TRBJ2-1 and V is TRBV3-1; 9 bases agree with TRBD2. Losses at the gene ends were 8 bases for V and 9 bases for J; bases not matched to a gene: 11. The germline V gene encodes CDR1 LGHDT and CDR2 YNNKEL (reference sequence). The CDR3 has 14 residues. The CDR3 bases are TGTGCCAGCTCGTCACTAGCGGGCGGGATTGAGCAGTTCTTC. It codes for CASSSLAGGIEQFF.

This chain joins TRBV29-1 and TRBJ2-5, with 7 bases aligning to TRBD2. Germline lookup yields CDR1 SQVTM and CDR2 ANQGSEA. V lost 2 bases and J lost 5; bases outside the gene matches: 17. This CDR3 has 17 amino acids. The DNA for the CDR3 is TGCAGCGTTGAAACCTCTCGCGAACGGACTAGTGTGGAGACCCAGTACTTC. The encoded protein is CSVETSRERTSVETQYF.

This clonotype was found a few times. The V gene is TRBV6-2 or TRBV6-3, the J gene TRBJ2-3, with TRBD1 as a possible D gene (5 bases). Germline assignment: CDR1 MNHEY and CDR2 SVGEGT. Deletions cut 2 bases from V and 0 bases from J, with 15 bases between. The CDR3 runs to 17 residues. The CDR3 sequence is CASSYGGREGSTDTQYF. The DNA of the CDR3 is TGTGCCAGCAGTTACGGTGGCAGGGAAGGGAGCACAGATACGCAGTATTTT.

This sequence joins TRBV19 and TRBJ2-7, with D perhaps matching TRBD1 (5 bases). This CDR3 spans 17 amino acids. Trimming stripped 4 bases from V and 0 bases from J, with 19 bases between. CDR1 and CDR2 from the germline V gene are LNHDA and SQIVND (reference sequence). This CDR3 is CASSTPQAGRSSYEQYF. The CDR3 DNA sequence: TGTGCCAGTAGTACCCCTCAAGCAGGGCGCAGCTCCTACGAGCAGTACTTC.

The chain combines TRBV7-3 with TRBJ1-1, with D unclear. The V end lost 0 bases, the J end lost 4 bases, and 9 bases lay between the germline ends. CDR1 and CDR2 from the germline V gene are SGHTA and FQGTGA. This CDR3 has 14 residues. The CDR3 DNA follows: TGTGCCAGCAGCTTAACAAAGGGAAGCACTGAAGCTTTCTTT. Amino acids: CASSLTKGSTEAFF.

This clonotype was seen ten or more times. CDR3 protein: CASSVVPTGVYSNQPQHF. The CDR3 DNA reads as TGTGCCAGCAGCGTAGTTCCCACAGGAGTTTATAGCAATCAGCCCCAGCATTTT. J is TRBJ1-5 and V is TRBV7-2, with a weak D call TRBD1 (5 bases). V was shortened by 5 bases and J by 0 bases, with 20 bases between the two germline ends. This CDR3 is built from 18 residues. From germline, CDR1 is SGHTA and CDR2 FQGNSA.

The rearrangement links TRBV4-3 to TRBJ2-1; 13 nucleotides align to TRBD2. The CDR3 consists of 18 residues. Trimming cost V 0 bases and J 1 base; bases outside gene matches: 3. The germline V gene encodes CDR1 LGHNA and CDR2 YSLEER. This CDR3 is CASSQEALAGGSYNEQFF. CDR3 bases: TGCGCCAGCAGCCAAGAGGCACTAGCGGGGGGGTCCTACAATGAGCAGTTCTTC.

The rearrangement joins TRBV4-1 to TRBJ1-4, with a possible D match to TRBD1 (5 bases). V was trimmed by 4 bases and J by 2 bases, leaving 11 bases between them. The CDR3 is 15 amino acids. Germline assignment: CDR1 MGHRA and CDR2 YSYEKL. CDR3 in amino acids: CASSLPGSTNEKLFF. In DNA form, the CDR3 reads TGCGCCAGCAGCCTTCCAGGGAGCACTAATGAAAAACTGTTTTTT.

The sample holds a few counts of this clonotype. The chain carries TRBV10-2 and TRBJ2-5; perhaps D is TRBD1 or TRBD2 (5 bases each). Germline values: CDR1 WSHSY, CDR2 SAAADI. The CDR3 contains 14 residues. V was pared by 2 bases and J by 5 bases, with 12 bases between. In DNA, the CDR3 is TGCGCCAGCAGTGAGACGGGACCCACCGAGACCCAGTACTTC. Translated: CASSETGPTETQYF.

This clonotype was seen ten or more times. V is TRBV7-9 and J is TRBJ1-5, with D unclear. V was trimmed by 5 bases and J by 5 bases, leaving 7 bases between them. The CDR3 spans 12 residues. Looked up from germline, CDR1 is SEHNR and CDR2 is FQNEAQ (reference sequence). CDR3 region: CASSRHDQPQHF. CDR3 in DNA: TGTGCCAGCAGCCGACACGATCAGCCCCAGCATTTT. Combining the CDR3 with reference TRBV7-9 and TRBJ1-5 gives the whole variable domain DTGVSQNPRHKITKRGQNVTFRCDPISEHNRLYWYRQTLGQGPEFLTYFQNEAQLEKSRLLSDRFSAERPKGSFSTLEIQRTEQGDSAMYLCASSRHDQPQHFGDGTRLSIL.